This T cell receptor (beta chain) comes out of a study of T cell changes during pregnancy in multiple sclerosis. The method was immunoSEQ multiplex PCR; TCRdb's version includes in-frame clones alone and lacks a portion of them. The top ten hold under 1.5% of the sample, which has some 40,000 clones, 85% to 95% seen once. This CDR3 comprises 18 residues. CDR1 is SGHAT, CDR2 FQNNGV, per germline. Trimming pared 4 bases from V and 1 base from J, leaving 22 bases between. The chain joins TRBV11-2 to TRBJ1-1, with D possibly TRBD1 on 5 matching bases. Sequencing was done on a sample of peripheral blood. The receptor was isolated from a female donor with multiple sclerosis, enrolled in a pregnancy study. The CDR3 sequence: CASSSGGATGLWNTEAFF. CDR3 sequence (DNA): TGTGCCAGCAGCTCAGGAGGGGCGACTGGGCTATGGAACACTGAAGCTTTCTTT.